This TCR beta chain is drawn from a study of blood T cell repertoires in COVID-19. Under the authors' procedure: The assay estimated nucleated cells by amplifying reference gene primers. Clones were sequenced by immunoSEQ multiplex PCR, and TCRdb holds only the in-frame ones, with some missing. V and J calls and clone size are copied from that table; D and trimming were computed from the DNA. The data show more than 140,000 clones, 85% to 90% seen once. The V and J ends lost 6 bases and 0 bases respectively, with 6 bases between them. From germline, CDR1 is ENHRY and CDR2 SYGVKD. This CDR3 contains 13 residues. A few counts support this clone. The same CDR3 arises from other DNA sequences in this sample as well.

The sequencing sample was made of peripheral blood. This receptor was obtained from an older woman with acute or convalescent COVID-19. The chain links TRBV10-3 to TRBJ1-3; possibly TRBD1 for D (6 bases). In nucleotides, the CDR3 is TGTGCCATCAGGGACAGCTCTGGAAACACCATATATTTT. It specifies CAIRDSSGNTIYF.